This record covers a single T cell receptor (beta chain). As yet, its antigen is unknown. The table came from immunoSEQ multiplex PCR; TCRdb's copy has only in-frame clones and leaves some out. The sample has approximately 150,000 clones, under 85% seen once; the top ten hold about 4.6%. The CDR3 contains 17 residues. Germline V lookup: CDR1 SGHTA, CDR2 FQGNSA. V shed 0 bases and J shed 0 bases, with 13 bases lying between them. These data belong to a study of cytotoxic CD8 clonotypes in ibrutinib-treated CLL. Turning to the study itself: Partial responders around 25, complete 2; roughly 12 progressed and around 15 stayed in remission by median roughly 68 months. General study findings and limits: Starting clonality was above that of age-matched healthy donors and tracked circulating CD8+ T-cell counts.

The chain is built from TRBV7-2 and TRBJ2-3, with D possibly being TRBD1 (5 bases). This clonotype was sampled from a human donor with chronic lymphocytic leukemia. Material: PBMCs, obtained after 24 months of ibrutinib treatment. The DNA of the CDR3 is TGTGCCAGCAGCTTAGCGGGGCTGAATCCTAGCACAGATACGCAGTATTTT. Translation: CASSLAGLNPSTDTQYF.